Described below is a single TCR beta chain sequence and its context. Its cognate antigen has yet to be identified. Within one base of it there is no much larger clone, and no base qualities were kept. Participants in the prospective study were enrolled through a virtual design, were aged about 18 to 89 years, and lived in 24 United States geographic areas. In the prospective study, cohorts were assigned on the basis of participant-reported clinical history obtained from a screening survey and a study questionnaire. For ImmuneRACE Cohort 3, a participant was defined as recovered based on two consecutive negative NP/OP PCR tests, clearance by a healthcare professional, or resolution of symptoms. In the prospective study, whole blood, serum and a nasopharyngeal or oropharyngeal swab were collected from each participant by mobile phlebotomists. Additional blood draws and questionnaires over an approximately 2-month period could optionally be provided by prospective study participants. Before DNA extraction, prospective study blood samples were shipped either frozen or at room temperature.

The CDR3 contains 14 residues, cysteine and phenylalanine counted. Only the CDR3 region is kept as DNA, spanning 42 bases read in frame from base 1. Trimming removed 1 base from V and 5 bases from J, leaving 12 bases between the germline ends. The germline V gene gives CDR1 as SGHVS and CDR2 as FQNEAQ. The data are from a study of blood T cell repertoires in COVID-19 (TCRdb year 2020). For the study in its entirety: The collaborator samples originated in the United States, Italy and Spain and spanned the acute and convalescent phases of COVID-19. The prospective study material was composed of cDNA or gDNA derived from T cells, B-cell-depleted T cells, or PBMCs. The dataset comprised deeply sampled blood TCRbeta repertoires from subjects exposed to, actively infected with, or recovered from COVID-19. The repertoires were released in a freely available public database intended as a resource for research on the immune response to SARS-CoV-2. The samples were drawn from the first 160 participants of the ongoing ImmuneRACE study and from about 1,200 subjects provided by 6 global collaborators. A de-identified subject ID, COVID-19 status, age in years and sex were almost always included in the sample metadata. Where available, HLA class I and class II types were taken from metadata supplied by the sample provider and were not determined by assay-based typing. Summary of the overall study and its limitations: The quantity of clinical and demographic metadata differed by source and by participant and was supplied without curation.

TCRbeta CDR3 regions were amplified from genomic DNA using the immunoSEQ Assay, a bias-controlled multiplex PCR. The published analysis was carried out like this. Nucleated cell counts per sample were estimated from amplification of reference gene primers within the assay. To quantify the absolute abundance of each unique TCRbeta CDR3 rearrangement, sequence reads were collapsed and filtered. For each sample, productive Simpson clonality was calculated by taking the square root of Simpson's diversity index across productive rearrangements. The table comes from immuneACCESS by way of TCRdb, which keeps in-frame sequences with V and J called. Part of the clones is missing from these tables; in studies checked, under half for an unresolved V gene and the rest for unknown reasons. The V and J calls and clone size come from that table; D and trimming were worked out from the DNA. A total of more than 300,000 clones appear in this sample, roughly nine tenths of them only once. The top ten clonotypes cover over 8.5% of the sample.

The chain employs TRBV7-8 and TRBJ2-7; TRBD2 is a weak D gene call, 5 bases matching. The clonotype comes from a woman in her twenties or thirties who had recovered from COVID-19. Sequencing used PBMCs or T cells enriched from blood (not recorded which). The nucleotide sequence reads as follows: TGTGCCAGCAGCTTAGGTCCCGGGGTTCACGAGCAGTACTTC. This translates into CASSLGPGVHEQYF.